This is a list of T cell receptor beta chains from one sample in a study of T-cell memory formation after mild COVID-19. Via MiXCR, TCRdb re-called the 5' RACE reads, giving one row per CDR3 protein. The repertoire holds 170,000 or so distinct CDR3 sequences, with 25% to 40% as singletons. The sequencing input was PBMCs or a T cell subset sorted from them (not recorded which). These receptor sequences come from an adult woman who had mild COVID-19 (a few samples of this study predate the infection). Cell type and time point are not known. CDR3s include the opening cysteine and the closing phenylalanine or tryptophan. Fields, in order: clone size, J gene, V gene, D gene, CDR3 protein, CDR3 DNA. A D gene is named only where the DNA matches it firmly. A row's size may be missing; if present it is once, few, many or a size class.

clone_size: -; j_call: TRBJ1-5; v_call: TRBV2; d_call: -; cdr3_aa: CASSVSYSNQPQHF; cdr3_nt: TGTGCCAGCAGTGTTAGTTATAGCAATCAGCCCCAGCATTTT
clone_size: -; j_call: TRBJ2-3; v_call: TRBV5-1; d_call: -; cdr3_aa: CASSLSDSTDTQYF; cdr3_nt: TGCGCCAGCAGCTTGAGCGACAGCACAGATACGCAGTATTTT
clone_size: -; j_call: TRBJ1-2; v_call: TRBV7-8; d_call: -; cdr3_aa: CASSPDANYGYTF; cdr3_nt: TGTGCCAGCAGCCCCGATGCTAACTATGGCTACACCTTC
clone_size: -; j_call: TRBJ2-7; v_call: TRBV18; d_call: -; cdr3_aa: CASSPVGYEQYF; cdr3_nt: TGTGCCAGCTCACCGGTGGGCTACGAGCAGTACTTC
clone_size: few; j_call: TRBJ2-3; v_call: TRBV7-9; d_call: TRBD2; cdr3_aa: CASSLGREGQDTQYF; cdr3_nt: TGTGCCAGCAGCTTAGGGCGGGAGGGCCAGGATACGCAGTATTTT
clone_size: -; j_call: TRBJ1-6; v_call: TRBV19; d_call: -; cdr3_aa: CASRDTKDSPLHF; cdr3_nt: TGTGCCAGTAGGGATACTAAAGATTCACCCCTCCACTTT
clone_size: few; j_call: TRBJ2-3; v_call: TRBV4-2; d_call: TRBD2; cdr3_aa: CASSPVWTSGGADTQYF; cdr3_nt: TGTGCCAGCAGCCCCGTGTGGACTAGCGGGGGGGCGGATACGCAGTATTTT
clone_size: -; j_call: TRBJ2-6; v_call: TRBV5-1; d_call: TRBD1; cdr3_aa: CASRDRGLSGANVLTF; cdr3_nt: TGCGCCAGCAGGGACAGGGGGCTCTCTGGGGCCAACGTCCTGACTTTC
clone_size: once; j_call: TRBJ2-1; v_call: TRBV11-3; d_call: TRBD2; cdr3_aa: CASSPRTSDEQFF; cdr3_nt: TGTGCCAGCAGCCCCCGGACTAGCGATGAGCAGTTCTTC
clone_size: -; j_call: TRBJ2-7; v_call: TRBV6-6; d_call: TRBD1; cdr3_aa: CASTKAQGIVREQYF; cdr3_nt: TGTGCCAGCACCAAAGCACAGGGGATAGTTCGGGAGCAGTACTTC
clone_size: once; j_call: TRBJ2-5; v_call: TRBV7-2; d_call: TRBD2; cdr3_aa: CASSRSGRAETQYF; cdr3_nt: TGTGCCAGCAGTCGCAGCGGGAGAGCGGAGACCCAGTACTTC
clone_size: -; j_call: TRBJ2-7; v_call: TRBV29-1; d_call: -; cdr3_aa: CSAGQGTGGEQYF; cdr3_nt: TGCAGCGCCGGACAGGGGACGGGAGGGGAGCAGTACTTC
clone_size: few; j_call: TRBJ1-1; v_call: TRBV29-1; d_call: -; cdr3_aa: CSVEIGRSGGGEAFF; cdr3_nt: TGCAGCGTTGAAATCGGGCGATCGGGTGGGGGTGAAGCTTTCTTT
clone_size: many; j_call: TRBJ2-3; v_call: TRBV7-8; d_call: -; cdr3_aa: CASSPQGTTSTDTQYF; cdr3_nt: TGTGCCAGCAGCCCTCAGGGGACCACTAGCACAGATACGCAGTATTTT
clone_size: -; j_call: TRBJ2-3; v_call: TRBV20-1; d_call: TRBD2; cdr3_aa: CSATGLAGGYTQYF; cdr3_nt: TGCAGTGCTACTGGCCTAGCGGGAGGGTATACGCAGTATTTT
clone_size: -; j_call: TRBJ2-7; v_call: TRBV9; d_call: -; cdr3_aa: CASSKGAGPYEQYF; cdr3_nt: TGTGCCAGCAGCAAGGGAGCAGGACCTTACGAGCAGTACTTC
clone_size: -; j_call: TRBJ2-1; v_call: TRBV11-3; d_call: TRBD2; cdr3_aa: CASSFGLAGPTQQFF; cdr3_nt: TGTGCCAGCAGCTTCGGACTAGCGGGTCCAACGCAGCAGTTCTTC
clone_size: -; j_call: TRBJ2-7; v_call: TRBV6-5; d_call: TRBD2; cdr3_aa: CASSYSGLAGGISYEQYF; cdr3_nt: TGTGCCAGCAGTTACTCGGGACTAGCGGGGGGTATCTCCTACGAGCAGTACTTC
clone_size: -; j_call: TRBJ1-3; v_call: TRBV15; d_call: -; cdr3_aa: CATSGYADGSLTGNTIYF; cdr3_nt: TGTGCCACCAGCGGATACGCCGATGGCAGCCTGACCGGGAACACCATATATTTT
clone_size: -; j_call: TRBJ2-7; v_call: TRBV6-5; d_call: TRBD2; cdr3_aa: CASSTGLGAYEQYF; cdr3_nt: TGTGCCAGCAGTACGGGACTAGGGGCCTACGAGCAGTACTTC
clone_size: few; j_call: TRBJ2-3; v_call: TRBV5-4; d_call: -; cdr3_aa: CASSSFGDADTQYF; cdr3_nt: TGTGCCAGCAGCTCCTTTGGGGACGCAGATACGCAGTATTTT
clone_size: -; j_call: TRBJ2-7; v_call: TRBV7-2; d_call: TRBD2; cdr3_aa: CASSLVSGGPYEQYF; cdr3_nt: TGTGCCAGCAGCTTAGTTAGCGGGGGGCCCTACGAGCAGTACTTC
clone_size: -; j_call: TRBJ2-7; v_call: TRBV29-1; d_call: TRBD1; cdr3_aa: CSAIRTGRTLKTYEQYF; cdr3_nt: TGCAGCGCGATCCGGACAGGACGAACTCTAAAAACCTACGAGCAGTACTTC
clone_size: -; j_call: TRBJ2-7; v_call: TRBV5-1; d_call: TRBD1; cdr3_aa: CASSLRRETGNYEQYF; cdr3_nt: TGCGCCAGCAGCTTACGGAGAGAGACAGGGAACTACGAGCAGTACTTC
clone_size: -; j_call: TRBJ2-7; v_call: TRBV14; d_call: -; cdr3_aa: CASSPGRVLSGREQYF; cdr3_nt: TGTGCCAGCAGCCCTGGGAGAGTACTGTCGGGTCGCGAGCAGTACTTC
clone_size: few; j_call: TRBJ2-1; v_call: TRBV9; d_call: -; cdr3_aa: CASSVGGASSYNEQFF; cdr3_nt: TGTGCCAGCAGCGTTGGGGGGGCAAGCTCCTACAATGAGCAGTTCTTC
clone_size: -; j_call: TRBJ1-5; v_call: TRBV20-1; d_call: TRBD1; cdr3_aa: CSAGDRGRFQPQHF; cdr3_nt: TGCAGTGCGGGGGACAGGGGGCGCTTTCAGCCCCAGCATTTT
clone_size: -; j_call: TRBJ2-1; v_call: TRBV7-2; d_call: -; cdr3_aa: CASSLGRTTPYNEQFF; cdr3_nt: TGTGCCAGCAGCTTAGGGAGGACTACCCCCTACAATGAGCAGTTCTTC
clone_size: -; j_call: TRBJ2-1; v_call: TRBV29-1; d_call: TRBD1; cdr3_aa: CSVAQGAINEQFF; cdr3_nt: TGCAGCGTTGCACAGGGGGCTATCAATGAGCAGTTCTTC
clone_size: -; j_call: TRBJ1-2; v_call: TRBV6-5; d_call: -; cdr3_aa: CASSSAATGYTF; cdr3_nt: TGTGCCAGCAGTTCGGCAGCAACTGGCTACACCTTC
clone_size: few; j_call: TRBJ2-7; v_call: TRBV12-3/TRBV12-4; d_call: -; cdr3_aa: CASSSSVGRYEQYF; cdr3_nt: TGTGCCAGCAGTTCGTCGGTCGGCCGCTACGAGCAGTACTTC
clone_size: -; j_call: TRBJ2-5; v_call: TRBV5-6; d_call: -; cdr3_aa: CASSTTAAGETQYF; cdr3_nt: TGTGCCAGCAGCACCACTGCCGCGGGAGAGACCCAGTACTTC
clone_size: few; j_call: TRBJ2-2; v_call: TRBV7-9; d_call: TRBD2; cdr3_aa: CASSSPSGSQTGELFF; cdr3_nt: TGTGCCAGCAGCTCTCCTAGCGGGAGTCAAACCGGGGAGCTGTTTTTT
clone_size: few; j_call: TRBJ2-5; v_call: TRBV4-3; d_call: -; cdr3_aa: CASSQDEAPSRETQYF; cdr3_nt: TGCGCCAGCAGCCAAGATGAGGCACCGAGTCGGGAGACCCAGTACTTC
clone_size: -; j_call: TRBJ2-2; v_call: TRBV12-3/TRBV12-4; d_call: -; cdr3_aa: CASSFGSGTLSPGELFF; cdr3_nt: TGTGCCAGCAGTTTTGGGTCCGGGACACTGTCTCCCGGGGAGCTGTTTTTT
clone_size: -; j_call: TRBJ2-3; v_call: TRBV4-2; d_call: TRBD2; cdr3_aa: CASSQASGGALDTQYF; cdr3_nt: TGTGCCAGCAGCCAAGCTAGCGGGGGGGCCCTCGATACGCAGTATTTT
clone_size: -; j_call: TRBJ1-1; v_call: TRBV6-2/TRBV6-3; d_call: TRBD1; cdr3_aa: CASSYGQGGNTEAFF; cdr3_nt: TGTGCCAGCAGTTATGGGCAGGGGGGGAACACTGAAGCTTTCTTT
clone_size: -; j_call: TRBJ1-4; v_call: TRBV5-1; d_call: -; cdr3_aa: CASSLFDGSNEKLFF; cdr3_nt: TGCGCCAGCAGCTTGTTCGACGGGTCTAATGAAAAACTGTTTTTT
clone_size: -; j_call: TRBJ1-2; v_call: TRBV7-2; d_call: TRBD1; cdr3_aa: CASSSRQGARGYTF; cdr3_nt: TGTGCCAGCAGCTCCCGACAGGGGGCGAGGGGCTACACCTTC
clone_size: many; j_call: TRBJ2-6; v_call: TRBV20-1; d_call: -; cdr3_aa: CSARVSIITGANVLTF; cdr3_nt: TGCAGTGCTAGAGTTTCCATCATCACTGGGGCCAACGTCCTGACTTTC
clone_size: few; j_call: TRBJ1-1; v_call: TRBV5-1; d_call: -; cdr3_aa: CASRERKGRDTEAFF; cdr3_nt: TGCGCCAGCAGAGAGAGGAAGGGTCGGGACACTGAAGCTTTCTTT
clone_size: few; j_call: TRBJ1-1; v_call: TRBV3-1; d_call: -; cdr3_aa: CASSQEAGRAFF; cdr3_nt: TGTGCCAGCAGCCAAGAGGCGGGCCGGGCTTTCTTT
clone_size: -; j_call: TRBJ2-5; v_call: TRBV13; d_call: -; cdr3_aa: CASSVRGHQETQYF; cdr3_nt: TGTGCTAGCAGCGTCAGGGGCCACCAAGAGACCCAGTACTTC
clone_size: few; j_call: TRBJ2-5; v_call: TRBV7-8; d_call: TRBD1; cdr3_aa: CAIRPGQGEAQYF; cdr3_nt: TGTGCCATACGTCCGGGACAGGGGGAGGCCCAGTACTTC
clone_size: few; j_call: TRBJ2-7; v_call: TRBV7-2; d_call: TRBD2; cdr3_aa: CASSSGLVTHEQYF; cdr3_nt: TGTGCCAGCAGCTCGGGACTAGTGACCCACGAGCAGTACTTC